A selection of T cell receptor beta chains follows, all from one sample in a study of T-cell reconstitution after alpha-beta-depleted transplantation in children. TCRdb ran MiXCR on the PCR reads and lists one entry per CDR3 protein. The sample records hundreds of thousands of distinct CDR3 sequences, around 9.6% being singletons. This material consisted of PBMCs from the stem cell graft donor, taken from the stem cell graft. The receptors were gathered from a human donor who donated a stem cell graft to a child with acute lymphoblastic leukemia. Each CDR3 is given with its conserved first and last residue. D genes are given only for firm matches. Some rows mark clone size as missing; the rest say once, few, many or name a class of expanded clone.

J gene | D gene | clone size | V gene | CDR3 protein | CDR3 DNA
TRBJ2-5 | TRBD2 | many | TRBV29-1 | CSVSSGNQETQYF | TGCAGCGTCTCAAGCGGGAACCAAGAGACCCAGTACTTC
TRBJ2-7 | . | few | TRBV5-1 | CASSLGGGMRSSYEQYF | TGCGCCAGCAGCTTGGGTGGGGGTATGAGGAGCTCCTACGAGCAGTACTTC
TRBJ1-1 | TRBD1 | many | TRBV6-5 | CASSYPGTGGTAFF | TGTGCCAGCAGTTACCCAGGGACAGGAGGAACAGCTTTCTTT
TRBJ1-5 | . | . | TRBV29-1 | CSVALGGGGQPQHF | TGCAGCGTCGCTCTCGGGGGTGGGGGTCAGCCCCAGCATTTT
TRBJ2-7 | TRBD1 | . | TRBV13 | CASSSRDRGYEQYF | TGTGCCAGCAGCTCCCGGGACAGGGGCTACGAGCAGTACTTC
TRBJ2-7 | . | . | TRBV15 | CATSRDLADSYEQYF | TGTGCCACCAGCAGAGATTTAGCCGATTCCTACGAGCAGTACTTC
TRBJ1-4 | . | few | TRBV7-2 | CASTKGGLPNEKLFF | TGTGCCAGCACTAAAGGGGGTTTGCCTAATGAAAAACTGTTTTTT
TRBJ1-1 | TRBD1 | . | TRBV12-3/TRBV12-4 | CASTSQGATEAFF | TGTGCCAGCACCTCACAGGGGGCTACTGAAGCTTTCTTT
TRBJ1-2 | . | many | TRBV24-1 | CAPPPPGANYGYTF | TGTGCCCCCCCTCCCCCAGGGGCCAACTATGGCTACACCTTC
TRBJ1-4 | . | few | TRBV12-3/TRBV12-4 | CASSWRSIATNEKLFF | TGTGCCAGCAGTTGGAGGAGTATTGCAACTAATGAAAAACTGTTTTTT
TRBJ2-5 | TRBD2 | many | TRBV6-2/TRBV6-3 | CASSYSTLAGGQYQETQYF | TGTGCCAGCAGTTACTCGACACTAGCGGGGGGCCAATACCAAGAGACCCAGTACTTC
TRBJ2-7 | TRBD1 | many | TRBV29-1 | CSVGEGQGAYEQYF | TGCAGCGTTGGCGAGGGACAGGGAGCGTACGAGCAGTACTTC
TRBJ1-6 | TRBD1 | few | TRBV15 | CATSRDQGVTYNSPLHF | TGTGCCACCAGCAGAGATCAGGGGGTCACCTATAATTCACCCCTCCACTTT
TRBJ2-1 | TRBD2 | many | TRBV7-8 | CASSQTSVAGLEQFF | TGTGCCAGCAGTCAAACTAGCGTCGCAGGTCTCGAGCAGTTCTTC
TRBJ1-2 | . | . | TRBV6-1 | CASSGGTGPNYGYTF | TGTGCCAGCAGTGGCGGGACGGGACCTAACTATGGCTACACCTTC
TRBJ2-1 | . | many | TRBV5-1 | CASSLFGQTYNEQFF | TGCGCCAGCAGCTTGTTCGGACAGACTTACAATGAGCAGTTCTTC
TRBJ1-4 | . | many | TRBV11-2 | CASTLFLGDEKLFF | TGTGCCAGCACCCTGTTTTTGGGGGATGAAAAACTGTTTTTT
TRBJ1-2 | TRBD1 | . | TRBV24-1 | CATSDPGQSNYGYTF | TGTGCCACCAGTGACCCGGGACAGTCTAACTATGGCTACACCTTC
TRBJ2-2 | . | many | TRBV5-1 | CASSSPWAVRDTGELFF | TGCGCCAGCAGCTCCCCTTGGGCAGTCCGGGACACCGGGGAGCTGTTTTTT
TRBJ1-6 | . | . | TRBV11-2 | CASSLDFVRRNSPLHF | TGTGCCAGCAGCTTAGATTTTGTAAGGCGGAATTCACCCCTCCACTTT
TRBJ2-2 | TRBD1 | many | TRBV5-1 | CASSLEVTGDTGELFF | TGCGCCAGCAGCTTGGAAGTGACAGGGGACACCGGGGAGCTGTTTTTT
TRBJ1-2 | . | few | TRBV6-5 | CASSQGYYGYTF | TGTGCCAGCAGTCAGGGGTACTATGGCTACACCTTC